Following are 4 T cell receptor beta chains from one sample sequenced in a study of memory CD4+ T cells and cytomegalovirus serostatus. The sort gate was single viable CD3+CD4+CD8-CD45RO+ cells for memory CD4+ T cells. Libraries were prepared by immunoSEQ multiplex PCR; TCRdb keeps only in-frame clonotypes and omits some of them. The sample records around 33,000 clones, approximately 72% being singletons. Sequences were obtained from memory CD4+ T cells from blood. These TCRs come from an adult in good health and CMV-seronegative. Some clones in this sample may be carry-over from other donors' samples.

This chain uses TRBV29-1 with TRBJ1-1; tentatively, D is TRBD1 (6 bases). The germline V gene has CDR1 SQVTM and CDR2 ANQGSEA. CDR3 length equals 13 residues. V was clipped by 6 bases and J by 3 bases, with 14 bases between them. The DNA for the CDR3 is TGCAGCGTCTTACAGGGTAGGGACACTGAAGCTTTCTTT. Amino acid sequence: CSVLQGRDTEAFF.

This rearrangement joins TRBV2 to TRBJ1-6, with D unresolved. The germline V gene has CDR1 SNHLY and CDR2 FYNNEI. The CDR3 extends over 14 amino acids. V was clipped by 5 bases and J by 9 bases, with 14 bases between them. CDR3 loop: CASSSSGGGSPLHF. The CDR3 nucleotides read TGTGCCAGCAGTTCAAGTGGTGGCGGTTCACCCCTCCACTTT. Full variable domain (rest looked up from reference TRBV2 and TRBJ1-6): EPEVTQTPSHQVTQMGQEVILRCVPISNHLYFYWYRQILGQKVEFLVSFYNNEISEKSEIFDDQFSVERPDGSNFTLKIRSTKLEDSAMYFCASSSSGGGSPLHFGNGTRLTVT.

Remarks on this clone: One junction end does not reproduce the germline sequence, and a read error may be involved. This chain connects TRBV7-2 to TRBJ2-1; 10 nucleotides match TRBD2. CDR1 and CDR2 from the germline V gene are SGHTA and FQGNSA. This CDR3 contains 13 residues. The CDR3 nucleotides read TGTGCCAGCATCTTACTAGCGGGGAGTGAGCAGTTCTTC. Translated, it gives CASILLAGSEQFF.

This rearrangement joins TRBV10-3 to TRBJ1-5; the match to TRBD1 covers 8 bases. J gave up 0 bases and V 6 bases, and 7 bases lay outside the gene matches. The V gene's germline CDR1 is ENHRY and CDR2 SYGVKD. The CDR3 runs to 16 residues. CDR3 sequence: CAIRTGDANSNQPQHF. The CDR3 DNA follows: TGTGCCATCAGGACAGGGGACGCGAATAGCAATCAGCCCCAGCATTTT.